This T cell receptor beta chain was sequenced during a study of early T cells in non-severe SARS-CoV-2 infection. This clonotype was detected many times. TCRdb reprocessed the 5' RACE reads via MiXCR and lists one record per CDR3 protein. The table records about 29,000 distinct CDR3 sequences, less than 6.5% of them present only once. The sequence came from an adult who was a healthcare worker with PCR-confirmed SARS-CoV-2 infection or an uninfected control (not recorded which). What was sequenced was whole blood.

The DNA for the CDR3 is TGTGCCAGCAGCTTAAATCAGGGGGCAACAGATACGCAGTATTTT. As protein: CASSLNQGATDTQYF. The V gene is TRBV7-6, the J gene TRBJ2-3; 8 nucleotides align to TRBD1. V lost 2 bases, J lost 3 bases, and 4 bases stayed unmatched. The length of the CDR3 is 15 residues. Per germline, CDR1 SGHVS and CDR2 FNYEAQ.